The 26 T cell receptor beta chains below were found in one sample sequenced in a study of T cell repertoires in cytomegalovirus infection (dated by TCRdb to between 2018 and 2021). The data were produced on an Illumina HiSeq 1500. TCRdb applied fastp at Q25 and MiXCR to the public reads, then kept only in-frame beta chains. Records with the same CDR3 protein are collapsed into one entry carrying the most frequent genes and DNA. This sample is represented by almost 500,000 distinct CDR3 sequences; 10% to 12% of them were singletons. The ten largest clones add up to more than 8.5% of the sample. Sequenced sample: PBMCs. All receptors derive from a human donor in good health (CMV status not recorded). Some clones in this sample may be carry-over from other donors' samples.

This clonotype was seen at least ten times. The rearrangement joins TRBV7-2 to TRBJ2-5, with D perhaps matching TRBD1 (5 bases). CDR1 and CDR2 (germline): SGHTA, FQGNSA. With 1 base removed from V and 4 bases from J, the gap between germline ends came to 7 bases. The CDR3 has 13 residues. In nucleotides, the CDR3 is TGTGCCAGCAGCTTAGAAGACAGAGAGACCCAGTACTTC. Its protein is CASSLEDRETQYF. Supplemented by reference TRBV7-2 and TRBJ2-5, the full variable domain reads GAGVSQSPSNKVTEKGKDVELRCDPISGHTALYWYRQSLGQGLEFLIYFQGNSAPDKSGLPSDRFSAERTGGSVSTLTIQRTQQEDSAVYLCASSLEDRETQYFGPGTRLLVL.

Turning to this clonotype: A much larger clone lies a single base off, so this may be a read error. The V and J genes are TRBV12-3 or TRBV12-4 and TRBJ2-1; 9 bases are shared with TRBD1. This CDR3 is 14 amino acids long. The DNA of the CDR3 is TGTGCCAGCAGCCGTGGACAGGGGAGAGATGAGCCGTTCTTC. Its translation: CASSRGQGRDEPFF.

This clonotype was observed many times. This chain joins TRBV7-2 and TRBJ2-1, with 7 bases aligning to TRBD2. The CDR3 spans 14 residues. V shed 5 bases and J 3 bases; nucleotides not matched to a gene: 4. Germline assignment: CDR1 SGHTA and CDR2 FQGNSA. The CDR3 DNA reads TGTGCCAGCAGCGGCCAGCGGGACTACAATGAGCAGTTCTTC. Translating it yields CASSGQRDYNEQFF.

This chain uses TRBV6-4 with TRBJ1-1; 9 nucleotides align to TRBD1. Germline V CDR1 and CDR2: MRHNA, SNTAGT. The CDR3 is 13 residues long. V trimming: 6 bases; J trimming: 6 bases; junction bases outside the gene matches: 5. This CDR3 is CASRQGARSEAFF. As DNA, the CDR3 is TGTGCCAGCAGACAGGGGGCTCGCTCTGAAGCTTTCTTT.

This clonotype was seen many times. The chain links TRBV7-9 to TRBJ1-4; 11 positions match TRBD1. The ends lost 4 bases at V and 7 bases at J; junction bases unmatched: 2. CDR1 and CDR2 (germline): SEHNR, FQNEAQ (reference sequence). CDR3 size: 14 residues. CDR3 in amino acids: CASSWTGGSEKLFF. The DNA of the CDR3 is TGTGCCAGCAGCTGGACAGGGGGCAGTGAAAAACTGTTTTTT.

About this clonotype: Its ends do not fully match the called genes, so a read error is possible. The CDR3 region is CSARPDQYNEHFF. CDR3 nucleotide sequence: TGCAGTGCCCGGCCGGACCAGTACAATGAGCATTTCTTC. The chain employs TRBV20-1 and TRBJ2-1, with no clear D. In germline, CDR1 is DFQATT, CDR2 SNEGSKA (reference sequence). This CDR3 is 13 amino acids long.

This clonotype has ten or more counts. V is TRBV11-1 and J is TRBJ1-1; D is undetermined. Germline lookup yields CDR1 SGHAT and CDR2 FQDESV (reference sequence). The CDR3 has 15 residues. The germline V and J ends were trimmed by 4 bases and 0 bases, with 12 bases remaining between them. As DNA, the CDR3 is TGTGCCAGCAGCTCGAAACCCGGGATGAACACTGAAGCTTTCTTT. Residues: CASSSKPGMNTEAFF.

The gene calls are TRBV25-1 and TRBJ2-5; D gene unclear. The germline CDR1 and CDR2 sequences are MGHDK and SYGVNS. CDR3 length: 16 residues. Trimming left V 4 bases short and J 4 bases short, with 19 bases between. The DNA for the CDR3 is TGTGCCAGCAGTGGGGGTTGGAACGAGTTCCGAGAGACCCAGTACTTC. Encoded protein: CASSGGWNEFRETQYF.

This clonotype has at least ten counts. CDR3 in DNA: TGTGCCAGCAGCTTAGTTACAGGGTTCCCTGGTGAGCAGTACTTC. Translating gives CASSLVTGFPGEQYF. The gene calls are TRBV7-2 and TRBJ2-7; D may be TRBD1 (6 bases). Germline V CDR1 and CDR2: SGHTA, FQGNSA. The V end lost 1 base, the J end lost 7 bases, and 17 bases lay between the germline ends. The CDR3 length is 15 residues.

Ten or more counts support this clonotype. J is TRBJ2-3 and V is TRBV7-9; D might be TRBD2 (5 bases). Trimming took off 0 bases at V and 6 bases at J, with 13 bases between the two ends. The length of the CDR3 is 15 residues. Germline CDR1 reads SEHNR; CDR2 reads FQNEAQ (reference sequence). The CDR3 coding sequence is TGTGCCAGCAGCTTAGCGGACTCCCTCTGGGATACGCAGTATTTT. It translates to CASSLADSLWDTQYF.

This clonotype was detected only a few times. The rearrangement links TRBV5-4 to TRBJ2-1, with TRBD1 matching over 9 bases. J was trimmed by 1 base and V by 3 bases; bases with no gene match: 2. The germline V gene has CDR1 SGHNT and CDR2 YYREEE (reference sequence). This CDR3 has 15 amino acids. CDR3 protein: CASSWGQGSYNEQFF. The DNA for the CDR3 is TGTGCCAGCAGCTGGGGACAGGGTTCCTACAATGAGCAGTTCTTC.

This clonotype was counted many times. V gene TRBV7-9 combines with J gene TRBJ2-7, with D possibly matching TRBD1 (6 bases). The CDR3 spans 14 residues. CDR1 SEHNR and CDR2 FQNEAQ come from the germline V gene (reference sequence). Between the trimmed V and J ends, which lost 4 bases and 2 bases, there was a span of 12 bases. The CDR3 DNA reads TGTGCCAGCAGCTCCAACCGACAGGCCTACGAGCAGTACTTC. This encodes CASSSNRQAYEQYF.

The V gene is TRBV19, the J gene TRBJ1-2, with a tentative D call TRBD1 (6 bases). Germline values: CDR1 LNHDA, CDR2 SQIVND (reference sequence). Trimming took off 9 bases at V and 0 bases at J, with 17 bases between the two ends. The CDR3 is made up of 15 amino acids. CDR3 loop: CASAGAQRANYGYTF. In DNA form, the CDR3 reads TGTGCCAGCGCGGGGGCCCAACGAGCTAACTATGGCTACACCTTC.

In its sample, this clonotype was seen many times. The rearrangement links TRBV7-2 to TRBJ2-7; possibly TRBD2 for D (6 bases). The ends were cut back, 5 bases at V and 4 bases at J, with 9 bases in the middle. This CDR3 contains 12 residues. Germline CDR1 SGHTA, CDR2 FQGNSA. The chain's CDR3 is CASSPGAYEQYF. The CDR3 bases are TGTGCCAGCAGCCCGGGAGCATACGAGCAGTACTTC. Combining the CDR3 with reference TRBV7-2 and TRBJ2-7 gives the whole variable domain GAGVSQSPSNKVTEKGKDVELRCDPISGHTALYWYRQSLGQGLEFLIYFQGNSAPDKSGLPSDRFSAERTGGSVSTLTIQRTQQEDSAVYLCASSPGAYEQYFGPGTRLTVT.

In this sample, this clonotype turned up many times. J is TRBJ1-3 and V is TRBV3-1; D unclear. This CDR3 spans 14 amino acids. V lost 4 bases to trimming and J lost 4 bases, with 11 bases between them. Per the germline V gene, CDR1 is LGHDT and CDR2 is YNNKEL (reference sequence). As DNA, the CDR3 is TGTGCCAGCAGCCCTGACGGAAGGGGAAACACCATATATTTT. Translated, it gives CASSPDGRGNTIYF.

The chain employs TRBV20-1 and TRBJ2-7; TRBD1 might be the D (6 bases). Germline values: CDR1 DFQATT, CDR2 SNEGSKA (reference sequence). The CDR3 extends over 12 amino acids. Trimming stripped 8 bases from V and 4 bases from J, with 15 bases between. The CDR3 reads CSPGDAPYEQYF. The CDR3 nucleotides are TGCAGTCCAGGGGACGCCCCTTACGAGCAGTACTTC.

The sample holds many counts of this clonotype. The chain carries TRBV3-1 and TRBJ2-3; TRBD2 aligns across 10 bases. The CDR3 is 19 amino acids. The V segment lost 3 bases and the J segment 1 base; nucleotides outside the gene matches: 13. Germline CDR1 is LGHDT and CDR2 is YNNKEL (reference sequence). The CDR3 DNA reads TGTGCCAGCAGCCAGGCCGGGACTAGCGAGCTGGGCGGCACAGATACGCAGTATTTT. Its protein is CASSQAGTSELGGTDTQYF.

This clonotype occurred many times. The chain links TRBV29-1 to TRBJ2-6; 12 bases agree with TRBD1. The V and J ends lost 5 bases and 3 bases, in that order; junction bases with no gene match: 5. This CDR3 comprises 16 residues. The germline gives CDR1 SQVTM, CDR2 ANQGSEA. In nucleotides, the CDR3 is TGCAGCGTTCCCGGGACAGGGGGCGATGGGGCCAACGTCCTGACTTTC. The encoded protein is CSVPGTGGDGANVLTF.

V usage is TRBV27 and J usage is TRBJ2-7; 7 bases align to TRBD2. Germline assignment: CDR1 MNHEY and CDR2 SMNVEV (reference sequence). The CDR3 contains 16 residues. V was clipped by 4 bases and J by 0 bases; unmatched bases: 9. CDR3 sequence reads: CASSWELATSSYEQYF. DNA for the CDR3: TGTGCCAGCAGTTGGGAACTAGCGACTAGCTCCTACGAGCAGTACTTC.

This clonotype was seen ten or more times. The J gene is TRBJ2-1, the V gene TRBV7-2, with 10 positions matching TRBD2. Trimming took 5 bases from V and 9 from J; bases not matched to a gene: 16. This CDR3 spans 17 amino acids. CDR1 and CDR2 from the germline V gene are SGHTA and FQGNSA. The CDR3 spells CASSPRYSGGYRTEQFF. For the CDR3, the DNA is TGTGCCAGCAGCCCCCGCTATAGCGGGGGGTACCGGACTGAGCAGTTCTTC. The entire variable domain, with the rest obtained from reference TRBV7-2 and TRBJ2-1, is as follows: GAGVSQSPSNKVTEKGKDVELRCDPISGHTALYWYRQSLGQGLEFLIYFQGNSAPDKSGLPSDRFSAERTGGSVSTLTIQRTQQEDSAVYLCASSPRYSGGYRTEQFFGPGTRLTVL.

This clonotype has ten or more counts. The gene calls are TRBV7-9 and TRBJ2-1, with 9 bases lining up with TRBD2. The CDR3 has 14 residues. Germline lookup yields CDR1 SEHNR and CDR2 FQNEAQ (reference sequence). The ends lost 8 bases at V and 8 bases at J; junction bases unmatched: 10. In nucleotides, the CDR3 is TGTGCCAGCTGCCGTAGCGGGAGCTTAGATGAGCAGTTCTTC. Protein: CASCRSGSLDEQFF.

This clonotype was seen at least ten times. The rearrangement joins TRBV20-1 to TRBJ2-1; tentative D call: TRBD2 (6 bases). Germline V CDR1 and CDR2: DFQATT, SNEGSKA (reference sequence). The ends were cut back, 5 bases at V and 6 bases at J, with 17 bases in the middle. This CDR3 has 14 amino acids. The CDR3 sequence: CSASRRAAGNEQFF. CDR3 sequence (DNA): TGCAGTGCTTCCAGGAGGGCTGCGGGCAATGAGCAGTTCTTC.

This clonotype was seen more than once but under ten times. The chain employs TRBV18 and TRBJ2-1; 8 positions match TRBD2. The germline V gene encodes CDR1 KGHSH and CDR2 LQKENI. This CDR3 has 13 amino acids. V shed 8 bases and J 6 bases; nucleotides not matched to a gene: 6. In DNA, the CDR3 is TGTGCCAGCGCCGGGGGGGGGCGCAATGAGCAGTTCTTC. Protein product: CASAGGGRNEQFF.

This clonotype was counted many times. The chain recombines TRBV5-5 with TRBJ1-1; 8 bases are shared with TRBD1. V was clipped by 3 bases and J by 5 bases; unmatched bases: 6. The CDR3 covers 14 residues. The germline gives CDR1 SGHKS, CDR2 YYEKEE (reference sequence). CDR3 nucleotides: TGTGCCAGCAGCTGGGGACAGGAATCAACTGAAGCTTTCTTT. This codes for CASSWGQESTEAFF. Complete variable domain (other parts from reference TRBV5-5 and TRBJ1-1): DAGVTQSPTHLIKTRGQQVTLRCSPISGHKSVSWYQQVLGQGPQFIFQYYEKEERGRGNFPDRFSARQFPNYSSELNVNALLLGDSALYLCASSWGQESTEAFFGQGTRLTVV.

The CDR3 coding sequence is TGTGCCAGCAGTTATGGGACAGGGGGCAGGGGCACTGAAGCTTTCTTT. It is translated as CASSYGTGGRGTEAFF. The chain joins TRBV6-1 to TRBJ1-1; 12 bases align to TRBD1. Looked up from germline, CDR1 is MNHNS and CDR2 is SASEGT. This CDR3 region has 16 residues. Trimming at V came to 5 bases and at J to 4 bases, leaving 8 bases not matched to a gene.

This clonotype showed up just a few times. The rearrangement links TRBV29-1 to TRBJ1-1; 7 bases map to TRBD1. Germline V gene lookup returns CDR1 SQVTM and CDR2 ANQGSEA. V was pared by 3 bases and J by 5 bases, with 9 bases of the junction left unmatched. This CDR3 spans 14 amino acids. The CDR3 region is CSVERGRGRTEAFF. CDR3 in DNA: TGCAGCGTTGAGAGGGGGAGGGGGCGGACTGAAGCTTTCTTT.